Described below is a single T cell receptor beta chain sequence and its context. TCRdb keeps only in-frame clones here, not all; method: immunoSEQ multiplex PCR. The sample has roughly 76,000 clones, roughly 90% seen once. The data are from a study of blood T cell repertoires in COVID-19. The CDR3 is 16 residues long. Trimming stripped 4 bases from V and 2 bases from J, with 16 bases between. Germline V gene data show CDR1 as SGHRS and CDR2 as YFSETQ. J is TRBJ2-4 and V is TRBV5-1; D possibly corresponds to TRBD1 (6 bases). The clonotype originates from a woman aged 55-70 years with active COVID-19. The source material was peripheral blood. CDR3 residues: CASSLGGLRTKNIQYF. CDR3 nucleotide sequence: TGCGCCAGCAGCCTAGGGGGTCTAAGAACCAAAAACATTCAGTACTTC.